This TCR beta chain was captured in a study of molecular identifiers for immune sequencing clone quantification. One entry per CDR3 protein results from TCRdb running MiXCR on the PCR reads. The table has 9,700 or so distinct CDR3 sequences, just under 20% seen once. Naive CD8 T cells were sorted, and the gate applied was CD8+CD4-CCR7+CD45RA+. The CDR3 contains 13 residues. CDR1 SQVTM and CDR2 ANQGSEA come from the germline V gene. V shed 7 bases and J 5 bases; nucleotides not matched to a gene: 10. Sample share makes this clonotype medium-sized. The target antigen is unknown. Study-wide points: In naive cells, under 1% of molecules belonged to clones above 20 RNA copies, against over 97% in effector cells.

The origin of this receptor is a human donor in good health. Some libraries in this study had Jurkat cell RNA spiked in. Sample: naive CD8+ T cells from blood, with Jurkat cell RNA spiked in. The sample's subset: FACS-sorted CD8+CD4-CCR7+CD45RA+ naive T cells. The V gene is TRBV29-1, the J gene TRBJ1-2; TRBD1 matches at 7 bases. CDR3 loop: CSGWDSGGYGYTF. As DNA, the CDR3 is TGCAGCGGCTGGGACAGTGGAGGATATGGCTACACCTTC.